The 16 T cell receptor beta chains below come from one sample, sequenced in a study of T cell responses to AZD1222 COVID-19 vaccine (dated by TCRdb to about 2021). The library relied on the immunoSEQ multiplex PCR assay. TCRdb retrieved this table from immuneACCESS and kept in-frame rearrangements only. Not all clones are present; in checked studies, unresolved V genes account for under half, and no reason is known for the remainder. This sample has some 90,000 clones in its table, and around nine tenths of those were observed once. In total, the top ten clones hold less than 5.5% of the sample. Reading the label with the study, this specimen's time point is: baseline before first vaccination. This sample's treatment or condition label indicates: meningococcal conjugate vaccine given as trial control. The specimen was peripheral blood, collected on day 0 of MenACWY control vaccination. All receptors come from an adult in good health.

The rearrangement joins TRBV11-2 to TRBJ1-4; 8 positions agree with TRBD1. Per germline, CDR1 SGHAT and CDR2 FQNNGV. CDR3 length: 14 amino acids. V lost 1 base to trimming and J lost 7 bases; unmatched junction nucleotides: 2. The CDR3 loop reads CASSLGQGSEKLFF. The CDR3 nucleotides read TGTGCCAGCAGCTTAGGACAGGGGTCTGAAAAACTGTTTTTT.

The J gene is TRBJ2-7, the V gene TRBV19; D is unclear. The germline V gene has CDR1 LNHDA and CDR2 SQIVND (reference sequence). Trimming took off 1 base at V and 2 bases at J, with 12 bases between the two ends. CDR3 length equals 15 residues. The CDR3 DNA reads TGTGCCAGTAGTATAGGAACCGGGTCCACCTACGAGCAGTACTTC. Protein: CASSIGTGSTYEQYF.

This clone came up once. This chain uses TRBV3-1 (or the pseudogene TRBV3-2) with TRBJ2-3, with TRBD2 matching 15 bases. The V and J ends lost 0 bases and 2 bases, in that order; junction bases with no gene match: 12. Germline assignment: CDR1 LGHDT and CDR2 YNNKEL (reference sequence). The CDR3 has 21 residues. The chain's CDR3 is CASSQDPRWGLAGGNTDTQYF. The CDR3 nucleotides read TGTGCCAGCAGCCAAGATCCCCGATGGGGACTAGCGGGAGGTAACACAGATACGCAGTATTTT.

The rearrangement joins TRBV6-5 to TRBJ2-2; D is ambiguous. Between the trimmed V and J ends, which lost 6 bases and 4 bases, there was a span of 9 bases. The CDR3 covers 13 residues. CDR1 is MNHEY and CDR2 is SVGAGI in the germline V gene. The CDR3 bases are TGTGCCAGCAGGGCCCAAGGCACCGGGGAGCTGTTTTTT. Amino acid sequence: CASRAQGTGELFF.

This clone has just one count. This chain connects TRBV7-9 to TRBJ1-1; 8 bases fit TRBD1. The CDR3 is 15 residues long. CDR1 is SEHNR, CDR2 FQNEAQ, per germline (reference sequence). The V and J ends lost 5 bases and 1 base, in that order; junction bases with no gene match: 6. The CDR3 is CASSPPGTGNTEAFF. Here the CDR3 DNA reads TGTGCCAGCAGCCCCCCCGGGACAGGGAACACTGAAGCTTTCTTT. Filled out from reference TRBV7-9 and TRBJ1-1, the complete variable domain reads DTGVSQNPRHKITKRGQNVTFRCDPISEHNRLYWYRQTLGQGPEFLTYFQNEAQLEKSRLLSDRFSAERPKGSFSTLEIQRTEQGDSAMYLCASSPPGTGNTEAFFGQGTRLTVV.

This chain uses TRBV13 with TRBJ1-2; tentatively, D is TRBD1 (6 bases). The germline V gene has CDR1 PRHDT and CDR2 FYEKMQ (reference sequence). Trimming stripped 4 bases from V and 6 bases from J, with 18 bases between. CDR3 length: 15 amino acids. The CDR3 bases are TGTGCCAGCAGCTCCTCCGGAGACAGGTCTGATGGCTACACCTTC. Its protein is CASSSSGDRSDGYTF.

The chain joins TRBV10-1 to TRBJ2-1; 7 positions match TRBD1. Germline V gene lookup returns CDR1 WNHNN and CDR2 SYGVQD (reference sequence). The CDR3 runs 15 residues. V was clipped by 3 bases and J by 8 bases; unmatched bases: 10. In DNA form, the CDR3 reads TGCGCCAGCAGTGACCGAGGACAGGTGATGGATGAGCAGTTCTTC. Protein product: CASSDRGQVMDEQFF.

This clone was observed once. The V gene is TRBV2, the J gene TRBJ1-5; D unresolved. CDR1 and CDR2 from the germline V gene are SNHLY and FYNNEI. The germline V and J ends were trimmed by 3 bases and 3 bases, with 9 bases remaining between them. This CDR3 is built from 14 residues. CDR3: CASSESGPNQPQHF. The CDR3 DNA follows: TGTGCCAGCAGTGAGTCAGGTCCCAATCAGCCCCAGCATTTT.

This clone has just one count. The rearrangement links TRBV24-1 to TRBJ2-1, with 8 bases matching TRBD2. Germline values: CDR1 KGHDR, CDR2 SFDVKD. The CDR3 is 14 residues long. After removal of 7 bases from V and 6 bases from J, the junction contained 7 bases not matched to a gene. The DNA of the CDR3 is TGTGCCACCAGCGAGCCGGGGGGGTCCAATGAGCAGTTCTTC. Encoded protein: CATSEPGGSNEQFF.

The rearrangement joins TRBV10-1 to TRBJ1-1, with D hard to call. The CDR3 length is 14 residues. V gave up 6 bases and J gave up 11 bases, with 22 bases separating them. The germline gives CDR1 WNHNN, CDR2 SYGVQD (reference sequence). The CDR3 protein is CASSPGPDPFLAFF. The CDR3 bases are TGCGCCAGCAGCCCCGGTCCGGACCCTTTTTTGGCTTTCTTT.

This chain links TRBV28 with TRBJ1-1; no reliable D call. The CDR3 spans 12 residues. With 6 bases removed from V and 8 bases from J, the gap between germline ends came to 13 bases. Germline CDR1 MDHEN, CDR2 SYDVKM. CDR3 sequence (DNA): TGTGCCAGCAGCTCCAGTCTTTTAGAAGCTTTCTTT. Amino acid sequence: CASSSSLLEAFF.

V and J are TRBV24-1 and TRBJ1-1, with D uncertain. The V gene lost 9 bases and the J gene lost 3 bases, with 13 bases spanning the gap. Germline values: CDR1 KGHDR, CDR2 SFDVKD. The CDR3 is made up of 13 amino acids. Written as DNA, the CDR3 is TGTGCCACCTCAAGCGGGATGGACACTGAAGCTTTCTTT. Translated, it gives CATSSGMDTEAFF.

This clone was detected once. In nucleotides, the CDR3 is TGTGCCATCAGCCGACAGGGGGGCTCCTACGAGCAGTACTTC. It yields the protein CAISRQGGSYEQYF. This sequence joins TRBV10-3 and TRBJ2-7; the match to TRBD1 covers 9 bases. With V trimmed by 6 bases and J by 0 bases, 3 bases remained unmatched. This CDR3 has 14 amino acids. Germline lookup yields CDR1 ENHRY and CDR2 SYGVKD.

The chain links TRBV2 to TRBJ1-5; TRBD1 matches 7 bases. Unmatched junction bases numbered 4, after V lost 2 bases and J lost 0 bases. The CDR3 contains 16 residues. CDR1 SNHLY and CDR2 FYNNEI come from the germline V gene. CDR3 region: CASSEQGGNSNQPQHF. CDR3 nucleotides: TGTGCCAGCAGTGAACAGGGGGGGAATAGCAATCAGCCCCAGCATTTT.

This chain uses TRBV9 with TRBJ2-1; possibly TRBD2 for D (5 bases). Trimming took off 2 bases at V and 6 bases at J, with 18 bases between the two ends. CDR3 size: 16 residues. Per germline, CDR1 SGDLS and CDR2 YYNGEE. CDR3 in amino acids: CASSVGGRVGPNEQFF. CDR3 in DNA: TGTGCCAGCAGCGTTGGTGGGCGGGTAGGGCCCAATGAGCAGTTCTTC.

This chain joins TRBV5-5 and TRBJ1-3; 10 nucleotides match TRBD1. CDR3 length: 17 amino acids. Germline trimming cut 4 bases from V and 0 bases from J; bases unmatched to any gene: 7. Per germline, CDR1 SGHKS and CDR2 YYEKEE (reference sequence). CDR3 sequence reads: CASSGGQGTFSGNTIYF. The CDR3 DNA follows: TGTGCCAGCAGCGGGGGACAGGGGACCTTCTCTGGAAACACCATATATTTT. Variable domain in full (rest from reference TRBV5-5 and TRBJ1-3): DAGVTQSPTHLIKTRGQQVTLRCSPISGHKSVSWYQQVLGQGPQFIFQYYEKEERGRGNFPDRFSARQFPNYSSELNVNALLLGDSALYLCASSGGQGTFSGNTIYFGEGSWLTVV.